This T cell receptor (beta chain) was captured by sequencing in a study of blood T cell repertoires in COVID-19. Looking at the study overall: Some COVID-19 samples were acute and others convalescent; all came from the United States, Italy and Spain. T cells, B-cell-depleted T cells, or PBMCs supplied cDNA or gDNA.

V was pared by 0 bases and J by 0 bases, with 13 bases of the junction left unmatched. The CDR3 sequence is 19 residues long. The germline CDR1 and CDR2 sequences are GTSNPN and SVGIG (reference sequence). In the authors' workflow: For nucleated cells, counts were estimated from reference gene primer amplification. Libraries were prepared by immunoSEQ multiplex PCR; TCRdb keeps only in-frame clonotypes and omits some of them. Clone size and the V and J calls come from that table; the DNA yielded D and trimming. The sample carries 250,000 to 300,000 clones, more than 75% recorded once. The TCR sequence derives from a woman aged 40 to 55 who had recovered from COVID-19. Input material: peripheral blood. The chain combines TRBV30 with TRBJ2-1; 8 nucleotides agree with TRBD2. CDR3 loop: CAWSVVGTRLASSYNEQFF. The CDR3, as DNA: TGTGCCTGGAGTGTAGTCGGGACCCGACTAGCGAGCTCCTACAATGAGCAGTTCTTC.